The 26 T cell receptor beta chains in this list originate from one sample, sequenced in a study of blood T cell repertoires in COVID-19. Some clones are missing from TCRdb's copy, which holds only in-frame ones; the method was immunoSEQ multiplex PCR. Among about 52,000 clones listed, 86% were seen once. The sample consisted of peripheral blood. The receptors derive from a woman of 80 years or more with acute or convalescent COVID-19.

The chain recombines TRBV5-1 with TRBJ1-2; the D gene is possibly TRBD1 (5 bases). Germline CDR1 SGHRS, CDR2 YFSETQ. V was shortened by 3 bases and J by 2 bases, with 11 bases between the two germline ends. The CDR3 has 14 amino acids. CDR3: CASSYGDSNYGYTF. CDR3 sequence (DNA): TGCGCCAGCAGCTATGGGGACTCAAACTATGGCTACACCTTC. The entire variable domain, with the rest obtained from reference TRBV5-1 and TRBJ1-2, is as follows: KAGVTQTPRYLIKTRGQQVTLSCSPISGHRSVSWYQQTPGQGLQFLFEYFSETQRNKGNFPGRFSGRQFSNSRSEMNVSTLELGDSALYLCASSYGDSNYGYTFGSGTRLTVV.

The J gene is TRBJ1-2, the V gene TRBV29-1, with TRBD1 matching 8 bases. Per the germline V gene, CDR1 is SQVTM and CDR2 is ANQGSEA. The J segment lost 8 bases and the V segment lost 7 bases, leaving 9 bases of the junction unmatched. The CDR3 totals 12 residues. The CDR3, as DNA: TGCAGCGCCGAGACAGGGGACGAGGGCTACACCTTC. Translated: CSAETGDEGYTF.

The chain uses TRBV28 and TRBJ1-2, with D possibly TRBD1 on 6 matching bases. CDR3 length equals 13 residues. The V gene lost 9 bases and the J gene lost 9 bases, with 20 bases spanning the gap. Germline V lookup: CDR1 MDHEN, CDR2 SYDVKM. The CDR3 here is CASNQGYLRSYTF. DNA of the CDR3: TGTGCCAGTAACCAGGGGTATCTGAGAAGCTACACCTTC.

This clone was recorded once. CDR3 residues: CASSQLEGYTF. CDR3 sequence (DNA): TGTGCCAGCAGCCAATTGGAGGGCTACACCTTC. The chain carries TRBV3-1 (or the pseudogene TRBV3-2) and TRBJ1-2; D remains ambiguous. Germline lookup yields CDR1 LGHDT and CDR2 YNNKEL (reference sequence). This CDR3 is 11 amino acids long. Trimming removed 2 bases from V and 8 bases from J, with 6 bases in between.

The V call is TRBV3-1 (or the pseudogene TRBV3-2), the J call TRBJ1-6; 7 bases are a match to TRBD1. Trimming at V came to 3 bases and at J to 10 bases, leaving 12 bases not matched to a gene. CDR1 is LGHDT, CDR2 YNNKEL, per germline (reference sequence). This CDR3 is 16 amino acids long. The CDR3 sequence: CASSHFDRVIGSPLHF. The CDR3, as DNA: TGTGCCAGCAGCCATTTCGACAGGGTGATCGGGTCACCCCTCCACTTT.

This chain's CDR3 is CASTSLLGGTEAFF. The CDR3 DNA follows: TGTGCCAGCACAAGCCTCCTTGGAGGCACTGAAGCTTTCTTT. The chain couples TRBV2 to TRBJ1-1; D unresolved. The CDR3 runs 14 residues. V dropped 7 bases and J dropped 4 bases, with 16 bases sitting between them. The germline gives CDR1 SNHLY, CDR2 FYNNEI.

The chain uses TRBV5-1 and TRBJ1-6, with 11 positions matching TRBD1. Per germline, CDR1 SGHRS and CDR2 YFSETQ. The V gene end was trimmed by 4 bases and the J gene end by 6 bases; junction bases not matched to a gene: 3. The CDR3 covers 15 residues. In DNA form, the CDR3 reads TGCGCCAGCAGCCAGGGACAGGGGGGTAATTCACCCCTCCACTTT. Residues: CASSQGQGGNSPLHF. Together with reference TRBV5-1 and TRBJ1-6, the CDR3 gives the full variable domain: KAGVTQTPRYLIKTRGQQVTLSCSPISGHRSVSWYQQTPGQGLQFLFEYFSETQRNKGNFPGRFSGRQFSNSRSEMNVSTLELGDSALYLCASSQGQGGNSPLHFGNGTRLTVT.

This clone was counted once. The rearrangement links TRBV5-4 to TRBJ2-2, with TRBD1 as a possible D gene (5 bases). The germline V gene encodes CDR1 SGHNT and CDR2 YYREEE (reference sequence). The CDR3 runs to 15 residues. The V end lost 0 bases, the J end lost 4 bases, and 10 bases lay between the germline ends. CDR3 protein: CASSLAQGTTGELFF. As DNA, the CDR3 is TGTGCCAGCAGCTTGGCTCAGGGCACCACCGGGGAGCTGTTTTTT. The full variable domain, completed using reference TRBV5-4 and TRBJ2-2, is ETGVTQSPTHLIKTRGQQVTLRCSSQSGHNTVSWYQQALGQGPQFIFQYYREEENGRGNFPPRFSGLQFPNYSSELNVNALELDDSALYLCASSLAQGTTGELFFGEGSRLTVL.

The chain carries TRBV19 and TRBJ2-1; weak D call: TRBD1 (5 bases). The length of the CDR3 is 15 residues. V gave up 5 bases and J gave up 0 bases, with 11 bases separating them. Per the germline V gene, CDR1 is LNHDA and CDR2 is SQIVND (reference sequence). CDR3 region: CASSADTLSYNEQFF. CDR3 bases: TGTGCCAGTAGTGCGGACACTCTCTCCTACAATGAGCAGTTCTTC.

This clone was seen repeatedly, ten times or more. The J gene is TRBJ2-7, the V gene TRBV29-1; TRBD1 is a possible D gene (6 bases). The CDR3 covers 14 residues. V was pared by 4 bases and J by 10 bases, with 23 bases between. In germline, CDR1 is SQVTM, CDR2 ANQGSEA. This chain's CDR3 is CSVGTVGQGWIQYF. CDR3 bases: TGCAGCGTTGGAACGGTCGGGCAGGGGTGGATTCAGTACTTC.

V is TRBV4-2 and J is TRBJ2-2; 8 bases match TRBD1. The CDR3 has 14 residues. After removal of 6 bases from V and 5 bases from J, the junction contained 5 bases not matched to a gene. Germline loops: CDR1 LGHNA, CDR2 YNFKEQ. CDR3 region: CASRPTGGTGELFF. The CDR3 DNA is TGTGCCAGCAGACCAACAGGGGGAACCGGGGAGCTGTTTTTT.

This rearrangement joins TRBV27 to TRBJ1-2, with 7 bases matching TRBD1. Germline V lookup: CDR1 MNHEY, CDR2 SMNVEV (reference sequence). The length of the CDR3 is 13 residues. V shed 6 bases and J 2 bases; nucleotides not matched to a gene: 3. For the CDR3, the DNA is TGTGCCAGCAGCCTGGGACAGAACTATGGCTACACCTTC. Protein product: CASSLGQNYGYTF.

The chain joins TRBV19 to TRBJ1-3; D unresolved. V was clipped by 2 bases and J by 0 bases, with 14 bases between them. This CDR3 contains 17 residues. CDR1 LNHDA and CDR2 SQIVND come from the germline V gene (reference sequence). CDR3 bases: TGTGCCAGTAGTATATCGAACTCGGGTCCCTCTGGAAACACCATATATTTT. This translates into CASSISNSGPSGNTIYF.

V and J are TRBV2 and TRBJ2-3, with 10 bases lining up with TRBD2. V lost 6 bases to trimming and J lost 4 bases; unmatched junction nucleotides: 7. CDR1 and CDR2 from the germline V gene are SNHLY and FYNNEI. The CDR3 runs 15 residues. The CDR3 loop reads CASSPGTSEADTQYF. CDR3 nucleotides: TGTGCCAGCAGCCCCGGGACTAGCGAAGCAGATACGCAGTATTTT. Full variable domain (missing parts from reference TRBV2 and TRBJ2-3): EPEVTQTPSHQVTQMGQEVILRCVPISNHLYFYWYRQILGQKVEFLVSFYNNEISEKSEIFDDQFSVERPDGSNFTLKIRSTKLEDSAMYFCASSPGTSEADTQYFGPGTRLTVL.

This chain uses TRBV30 with TRBJ1-5, with D perhaps matching TRBD1 (6 bases). Germline V gene sequence: CDR1 GTSNPN, CDR2 SVGIG (reference sequence). CDR3 length: 15 amino acids. Trimming took 2 bases from V and 2 from J, leaving 13 bases between them. In DNA form, the CDR3 reads TGTGCCTGGAGTCGACAGGTCGTTGGCAATCAGCCCCAGCATTTT. The encoded protein is CAWSRQVVGNQPQHF.

The V and J genes are TRBV28 and TRBJ2-2; D not resolved. The CDR3 is 16 residues long. V was trimmed by 6 bases and J by 0 bases, leaving 14 bases between them. CDR1 and CDR2 from the germline V gene are MDHEN and SYDVKM. This CDR3 is CASSPGSLANTGELFF. The CDR3 DNA reads as TGTGCCAGCAGCCCAGGCAGTCTCGCGAACACCGGGGAGCTGTTTTTT.

The J gene is TRBJ1-4, the V gene TRBV28; TRBD1 is a possible D gene (6 bases). Germline V gene data show CDR1 as MDHEN and CDR2 as SYDVKM. The V and J ends lost 1 base and 8 bases respectively, with 14 bases between them. CDR3 length: 15 amino acids. Written as DNA, the CDR3 is TGTGCCAGCAGTTTATATCGGGGGGCGGGAGAAAAACTGTTTTTT. Translation gives CASSLYRGAGEKLFF.

The rearrangement joins TRBV6-5 to TRBJ2-2; TRBD2 matches 7 bases. The trim removed 2 bases at V and 7 bases at J, leaving 1 base unmatched. From germline, CDR1 is MNHEY and CDR2 SVGAGI. This CDR3 contains 13 residues. Written as DNA, the CDR3 is TGTGCCAGCAGTTACGGGAGGGGCGGGGAGCTGTTTTTT. Protein: CASSYGRGGELFF.

This sequence joins TRBV9 and TRBJ2-1, with TRBD2 identical over 10 bases. The J segment lost 2 bases and the V segment lost 3 bases, leaving 5 bases of the junction unmatched. CDR1 SGDLS and CDR2 YYNGEE come from the germline V gene. The CDR3 extends over 16 amino acids. DNA for the CDR3: TGTGCCAGCAGCGCGGGACTAGCGCCAACCTACAATGAGCAGTTCTTC. Translated: CASSAGLAPTYNEQFF.

The chain employs TRBV18 and TRBJ1-2; D possibly corresponds to TRBD1 (5 bases). Per germline, CDR1 KGHSH and CDR2 LQKENI. The germline V and J ends were trimmed by 2 bases and 2 bases, with 9 bases remaining between them. CDR3 length: 14 amino acids. The CDR3 is CASSPIQENYGYTF. The CDR3 region has the DNA TGTGCCAGCTCACCAATACAGGAGAACTATGGCTACACCTTC.

The V gene is TRBV28, the J gene TRBJ1-1; D gene unclear. CDR3 length equals 14 residues. Germline V lookup: CDR1 MDHEN, CDR2 SYDVKM. V was clipped by 2 bases and J by 5 bases, with 12 bases between them. The CDR3 sequence: CASSLEGRWTEAFF. CDR3 nucleotide sequence: TGTGCCAGCAGTTTAGAGGGTAGGTGGACTGAAGCTTTCTTT.

The V gene is TRBV12-1, the J gene TRBJ2-1; TRBD2, the D gene given by the table, was not confirmed from the DNA. TRBV12-1 is a documented pseudogene. This CDR3 has 14 residues. CDR3 in DNA: TGTGCCAGCAGCTTACCTTGGCGGCGGAGTGAGCAGTTCTTC. Amino acids: CASSLPWRRSEQFF.

The V and J genes are TRBV24-1 and TRBJ2-5; 7 nucleotides align to TRBD1. Germline lookup yields CDR1 KGHDR and CDR2 SFDVKD. V was clipped by 9 bases and J by 1 base; unmatched bases: 4. CDR3 length: 13 amino acids. This chain's CDR3 is CATGQALQETQYF. The CDR3 DNA follows: TGTGCCACCGGACAGGCACTCCAAGAGACCCAGTACTTC.

The chain combines TRBV5-1 with TRBJ2-2; D remains ambiguous. CDR1 SGHRS and CDR2 YFSETQ come from the germline V gene. Trimming cost V 0 bases and J 1 base, with 4 bases left between them. CDR3 length: 14 amino acids. The CDR3 spells CASSLGENTGELFF. CDR3 DNA sequence: TGCGCCAGCAGCTTGGGCGAGAACACCGGGGAGCTGTTTTTT.

This chain uses TRBV19 with TRBJ2-2, with 10 bases lining up with TRBD2. CDR3 length: 16 amino acids. J lost 4 bases, V lost 6 bases, and 8 bases had no gene match. From germline, CDR1 is LNHDA and CDR2 SQIVND (reference sequence). Here the CDR3 reads CASRSMRTSGTGELFF. CDR3 DNA sequence: TGTGCCAGTAGATCCATGCGGACTAGCGGCACCGGGGAGCTGTTTTTT.

The chain recombines TRBV20-1 with TRBJ2-7; 9 nucleotides agree with TRBD2. CDR1 is DFQATT and CDR2 is SNEGSKA in the germline V gene (reference sequence). The CDR3 covers 14 residues. Unmatched junction bases numbered 7, after V lost 3 bases and J lost 4 bases. The CDR3 here is CSASLPSGVYEQYF. Written as DNA, the CDR3 is TGCAGTGCTAGTTTGCCTAGCGGGGTTTACGAGCAGTACTTC.